These 21 T cell receptor beta chains came from one sample sequenced in a study of graft-versus-host responses after intestinal transplantation. Repertoires were generated with immunoSEQ multiplex PCR, while TCRdb's copy carries only in-frame clones and drops some. The data show 20,000 to 25,000 clones, approximately 95% seen once. The sample in question was PBMCs, obtained 156 days after intestinal transplant. Receptors originate from a human patient who received an intestinal transplant, so some T cells may come from the graft donor.

The J gene is TRBJ2-1, the V gene TRBV5-4; D perhaps matches TRBD1 (6 bases). Germline V gives CDR1 SGHNT, CDR2 YYREEE (reference sequence). Trimming shortened V by 3 bases and J by 2 bases, and 12 bases separated the two germline ends. This CDR3 comprises 15 residues. The CDR3 nucleotides are TGTGCCAGCAGCTCGACCGGGGACACCTACAATGAGCAGTTCTTC. Encoded protein: CASSSTGDTYNEQFF.

This chain uses TRBV4-3 with TRBJ1-1; possibly TRBD1 for D (5 bases). CDR1 and CDR2 from the germline V gene are LGHNA and YSLEER. V lost 1 base and J lost 1, with 10 bases in between. CDR3 length: 15 amino acids. CDR3 DNA: TGCGCCAGCAGCCAAGGAAGGCAGGGGAACACTGAAGCTTTCTTT. As protein: CASSQGRQGNTEAFF.

V usage is TRBV7-9 and J usage is TRBJ1-2; D gene ambiguous. Deletions cut 4 bases from V and 1 base from J, with 10 bases between. Germline lookup yields CDR1 SEHNR and CDR2 FQNEAQ (reference sequence). This CDR3 is 14 amino acids long. The CDR3 region is CASSSTVDNYGYTF. DNA for the CDR3: TGTGCCAGCAGCTCGACGGTGGATAACTATGGCTACACCTTC. The complete variable domain, with remaining parts taken from reference TRBV7-9 and TRBJ1-2, reads DTGVSQNPRHKITKRGQNVTFRCDPISEHNRLYWYRQTLGQGPEFLTYFQNEAQLEKSRLLSDRFSAERPKGSFSTLEIQRTEQGDSAMYLCASSSTVDNYGYTFGSGTRLTVV.

This chain connects TRBV2 to TRBJ1-3, with a possible D match to TRBD1 (5 bases). The V gene lost 3 bases and the J gene lost 3 bases, with 9 bases spanning the gap. Per germline, CDR1 SNHLY and CDR2 FYNNEI. The CDR3 is 14 amino acids. The CDR3, as DNA: TGTGCCAGCAGTGAGTCGGGGGTTGGAAACACCATATATTTT. Translation gives CASSESGVGNTIYF.

V and J are TRBV5-6 and TRBJ1-6; the match to TRBD1 covers 10 bases. Germline-derived CDR1 and CDR2 are SGHDT and YYEEEE. This CDR3 is 16 amino acids long. V shed 4 bases, J shed 7 bases, and the junction held 8 bases outside the gene matches. The CDR3 bases are TGTGCCAGCAGCGCCCCGGGACAGGGGTGGAATTCACCCCTCCACTTT. Protein: CASSAPGQGWNSPLHF.

This clone was seen once. This sequence joins TRBV27 and TRBJ2-3, with 8 positions matching TRBD2. V shed 6 bases, J shed 0 bases, and the junction held 2 bases outside the gene matches. The CDR3 loop spans 14 amino acids. Germline CDR1 and CDR2: MNHEY and SMNVEV (reference sequence). CDR3: CASSRLASTDTQYF. CDR3 in DNA: TGTGCCAGCAGCCGACTAGCGAGCACAGATACGCAGTATTTT.

The chain has TRBV9 and TRBJ2-7, with 8 bases fitting TRBD2. CDR1 is SGDLS, CDR2 YYNGEE, per germline. The junction had 10 bases not matched to a gene; V was cut back by 3 bases and J by 2 bases. The CDR3 sequence is 16 residues long. The CDR3 DNA reads TGTGCCAGCAGCGGGACTATAGCGGGGTCCGCCTACGAGCAGTACTTC. This encodes CASSGTIAGSAYEQYF. Full variable domain (rest looked up from reference TRBV9 and TRBJ2-7): DSGVTQTPKHLITATGQRVTLRCSPRSGDLSVYWYQQSLDQGLQFLIQYYNGEERAKGNILERFSAQQFPDLHSELNLSSLELGDSALYFCASSGTIAGSAYEQYFGPGTRLTVT.

J is TRBJ2-7 and V is TRBV30, with unresolved D. The CDR3 length is 11 residues. V was trimmed by 6 bases and J by 0 bases, leaving 6 bases between them. Germline-derived CDR1 and CDR2 are GTSNPN and SVGIG (reference sequence). This CDR3 reads CACISSYEQYF. CDR3 DNA: TGTGCCTGTATTAGCTCCTACGAGCAGTACTTC.

The chain has TRBV6-5 and TRBJ1-3, with TRBD1 as a possible D gene (6 bases). V lost 0 bases and J lost 8, with 14 bases in between. CDR3 length: 15 residues. The germline gives CDR1 MNHEY, CDR2 SVGAGI. For the CDR3, the DNA is TGTGCCAGCAGTTACTCCGGGGGCATTAGGGACACCATATATTTT. Translated: CASSYSGGIRDTIYF.

The chain couples TRBV7-2 to TRBJ2-7, with TRBD1 identical over 9 bases. J gave up 2 bases and V 1 base, and 12 bases lay outside the gene matches. CDR3 length equals 18 residues. Germline values: CDR1 SGHTA, CDR2 FQGNSA. CDR3 in amino acids: CASSLVASGDRVTYEQYF. The CDR3 DNA sequence: TGTGCCAGCAGCTTAGTAGCCTCCGGGGACAGGGTAACCTACGAGCAGTACTTC.

This chain links TRBV4-1 with TRBJ1-2; no clear D gene. Germline V gives CDR1 MGHRA, CDR2 YSYEKL. Trimming shortened V by 0 bases and J by 4 bases, and 9 bases separated the two germline ends. The CDR3 spans 14 residues. For the CDR3, the DNA is TGCGCCAGCAGCCAAGATTGGGGAACCTATGGCTACACCTTC. Translated, it gives CASSQDWGTYGYTF.

The J gene is TRBJ2-5, the V gene TRBV2; D unclear. V was cut by 4 bases and J by 2 bases, with 11 bases left in between. The CDR3 covers 14 residues. Germline CDR1 SNHLY, CDR2 FYNNEI. The CDR3 loop reads CASSGLAAQETQYF. In nucleotides, the CDR3 is TGTGCCAGCAGTGGGCTGGCAGCTCAAGAGACCCAGTACTTC.

The chain recombines TRBV14 with TRBJ2-2; a weak D match, TRBD2 (6 bases). V was pared by 4 bases and J by 0 bases, with 6 bases between. CDR3 size: 14 residues. Looked up from germline, CDR1 is SGHDN and CDR2 is FVKESK. CDR3 loop: CASSRLANTGELFF. Written as DNA, the CDR3 is TGTGCCAGCAGCCGACTAGCGAACACCGGGGAGCTGTTTTTT.

This chain uses TRBV4-1 with TRBJ2-5, with D possibly being TRBD2 (5 bases). CDR1 MGHRA and CDR2 YSYEKL come from the germline V gene. Trimming removed 0 bases from V and 3 bases from J, with 14 bases in between. This CDR3 is built from 16 residues. CDR3 DNA sequence: TGCGCCAGCAGCCAAGAAGGAGGCCTAGTCGAAGAGACCCAGTACTTC. Protein product: CASSQEGGLVEETQYF.

V and J are TRBV30 and TRBJ1-5; 11 positions agree with TRBD1. Trimming removed 2 bases from V and 6 bases from J; junction bases left unmatched: 3. The CDR3 runs to 14 residues. Germline loops: CDR1 GTSNPN, CDR2 SVGIG (reference sequence). The DNA for the CDR3 is TGTGCCTGGAGTCCCGGGACAGGGGGTCAGCCCCAGCATTTT. Residues: CAWSPGTGGQPQHF.

CDR3 loop: CASSLFNEKLFF. CDR3 nucleotides: TGTGCCAGTAGTCTATTTAATGAAAAACTGTTTTTT. The V and J genes are TRBV19 and TRBJ1-4; D is undetermined. CDR1 LNHDA and CDR2 SQIVND come from the germline V gene (reference sequence). The CDR3 sequence is 12 residues long. V dropped 5 bases and J dropped 4 bases, with 5 bases sitting between them. Using reference TRBV19 and TRBJ1-4 for the parts outside the CDR3, the full variable domain is DGGITQSPKYLFRKEGQNVTLSCEQNLNHDAMYWYRQDPGQGLRLIYYSQIVNDFQKGDIAEGYSVSREKKESFPLTVTSAQKNPTAFYLCASSLFNEKLFFGSGTQLSVL.

On this clone itself: In this CDR3 the conserved last residue, phenylalanine or tryptophan, is missing, so a read error is likely. No DNA is shown, since the ends of the CDR3 on it are uncertain; the CDR3 is the one TCRdb lists. This chain connects TRBV9 to TRBJ2-7; TRBD2 is the table's D call, not checked against the DNA. The CDR3 comprises 8 residues, both ends counted. Germline loops: CDR1 SGDLS, CDR2 YYNGEE. The chain's CDR3 is CASTAAIL.

V is TRBV5-4 and J is TRBJ2-7; the D gene is possibly TRBD2 (5 bases). Trimming removed 0 bases at V and 3 bases at J, with 10 bases between. The CDR3 length is 14 residues. From germline, CDR1 is SGHNT and CDR2 YYREEE (reference sequence). The DNA for the CDR3 is TGTGCCAGCAGCTTGGGAGGACGGGACTACGAGCAGTACTTC. This encodes CASSLGGRDYEQYF.

The V and J genes are TRBV7-8 and TRBJ2-4, with D perhaps matching TRBD1 (6 bases). The length of the CDR3 is 15 residues. Per germline, CDR1 SGHVS and CDR2 FQNEAQ. V lost 6 bases, J lost 8 bases, and 20 bases lay in between. The chain's CDR3 is CASRPTGLGGDIQYF. CDR3 DNA: TGTGCCAGCAGGCCAACAGGCTTAGGGGGTGACATTCAGTACTTC.

This chain uses TRBV4-1 with TRBJ2-3; no reliable D call. Looked up from germline, CDR1 is MGHRA and CDR2 is YSYEKL. The CDR3 is made up of 12 amino acids. V lost 1 base to trimming and J lost 7 bases, with 6 bases between them. This CDR3 is CASSQGWNTQYF. The DNA of the CDR3 is TGCGCCAGCAGCCAAGGCTGGAATACGCAGTATTTT.

The chain combines TRBV5-4 with TRBJ2-3; 8 positions agree with TRBD2. V shed 4 bases and J 4 bases; nucleotides not matched to a gene: 11. This CDR3 is built from 16 residues. CDR1 SGHNT and CDR2 YYREEE come from the germline V gene (reference sequence). In DNA form, the CDR3 reads TGTGCCAGCAGCGCACCCGGGACTAGGAAAGCAGATACGCAGTATTTT. Translated, it gives CASSAPGTRKADTQYF.